This T cell receptor (beta chain) was documented in a study of T cells after yellow fever vaccination (dated by TCRdb to the late 2010s). At the level of the whole study: The SMART-Seq v4 Ultra Low Input RNA kit was used to prepare libraries from fractions with low cell numbers. Bulk TCR alpha and beta repertoires were sequenced longitudinally to track T-cell clones before and after primary and booster YFV17D yellow fever vaccination. Two healthy male donors made up the cohort, one aged 18 to 29 years and the other aged 30 to 40 years. Blood samples were taken at several timepoints before and after primary and secondary immunization, and bulk PBMC replicates and cell subsets were isolated. Results the study describes overall, beyond this receptor: The secondary T-cell response was found to be weaker but faster than the primary response, with a peak reached on day 5 rather than on day 15. FACS-sorted repertoires could contain abundant contaminating clonotypes from the bulk population, so computational filtering was required. After the booster, most of the clones that had expanded following primary vaccination were detected again (almost 98% of CD4 and around 90% of CD8), which suggests that memory was broadly maintained. Only a couple of donors were included in the study, so the extent to which the findings can be generalized is limited. A small fraction of clonotypes showed up in both the CD4 and CD8 compartments, probably as a result of convergent recombination.

The instrument given in TCRdb is Illumina NovaSeq 6000. TCR cDNA was made using 5'RACE template switching, a step that added a universal primer site and unique molecular identifiers. cDNA synthesis was primed from both the TCR alpha and TCR beta constant segments. Library amplification used two PCR steps, and the second PCR step added sample barcodes and sequencing adapters. Sequencing of libraries was done on Illumina HiSeq 2500 (2x100 bp) or NovaSeq (2x150 bp). Under the source paper's analysis protocol: Demultiplexing of reads and collapsing into UMI consensus sequences were performed with MIGEC, and V(D)J alignment was carried out with MiXCR. Clonotypes responding to the vaccine were identified with edgeR on replicate PBMC samples, with the criteria of FDR below 0.01 and a log2 fold change above 5 up to day 15. CD4 or CD8 identity was assigned to each bulk clonotype according to whether the clonotype was present at higher abundance in the sequenced CD4 repertoire or the sequenced CD8 repertoire. The public reads were run again by TCRdb, first through fastp at Q25 and then through MiXCR, and only productive beta chains were kept. Each entry is one CDR3 protein sequence, shown with its most common DNA and genes. TCRdb's processing, not the authors', yielded these V and J calls. This sample is represented by 200,000 to 250,000 distinct CDR3 sequences; 2.5% to 3.5% of them were singletons. The ten largest clones add up to 3.2% of the sample.

This clonotype was seen a handful of times. Its antigen is unknown. Per-base quality was not reported, and no clone a single base away is much larger than it. Between the V and J ends, shortened by 4 bases and 5 bases respectively, the junction contains 10 bases. According to the germline V gene, CDR1 reads SGHTA and CDR2 reads FQGNSA. The CDR3 holds 13 amino acids from the cysteine to the phenylalanine. CDR3 DNA only is kept here, 39 bases in frame from base 1. According to the study, the label for this sample's treatment or condition signals: live attenuated yellow fever vaccine strain. A standard Ficoll-Paque protocol was used to isolate PBMCs from peripheral blood. CD4 and CD8 T-cell fractions were isolated with Dynabeads CD4 and CD8 positive selection kits. RNA was extracted with TriZol from bulk PBMCs, CD4 and CD8 fractions, and dextramer-positive and dextramer-negative fractions.

This sequence was found in a man aged 18 to 35 who received the YFV17D yellow fever vaccine. This chain is built from TRBV7-2 and TRBJ2-3, with a tentative D gene TRBD2 over 5 matching bases. Specimen: CD4+ T cells sorted from PBMCs, collected 10 days after the yellow fever booster vaccination. The encoded CDR3 is CASSSGMGDTQYF. The sequence in DNA is TGTGCCAGCAGCTCCGGGATGGGAGATACGCAGTATTTT.